Following are 31 T cell receptor beta chains from one sample sequenced in a study of OX40 agonist ivuxolimab in advanced cancers. Data came from immunoSEQ multiplex PCR; TCRdb stores just in-frame clones and leaves some out. The table includes 55,000 or so clones, around 86% detected once. Material: CD4+ or CD8+ T cells sorted from blood, obtained in a trial of the OX40 agonist ivuxolimab. These receptors were collected from an adult with an advanced solid tumor such as melanoma, head and neck, liver or kidney cancer.

V and J are TRBV10-1 and TRBJ2-3, with TRBD2 matching 8 bases. The length of the CDR3 is 13 residues. V was pared by 7 bases and J by 5 bases, with 5 bases of the junction left unmatched. Germline V gene sequence: CDR1 WNHNN, CDR2 SYGVQD (reference sequence). The CDR3 region has the DNA TGCGCCAGCATCCGGGAGGGTATAGATACGCAGTATTTT. Encoded protein: CASIREGIDTQYF.

V usage is TRBV9 and J usage is TRBJ2-7, with a weak D call TRBD1 (6 bases). CDR1 and CDR2 from the germline V gene are SGDLS and YYNGEE. Trimming cost V 1 base and J 7 bases, with 18 bases left between them. The CDR3 consists of 15 residues. In DNA, the CDR3 is TGTGCCAGCAGCGTAAGAGATTTGGGGGCAGGGGAGCAGTACTTC. It translates to CASSVRDLGAGEQYF. The whole variable domain, filled in from reference TRBV9 and TRBJ2-7, reads DSGVTQTPKHLITATGQRVTLRCSPRSGDLSVYWYQQSLDQGLQFLIQYYNGEERAKGNILERFSAQQFPDLHSELNLSSLELGDSALYFCASSVRDLGAGEQYFGPGTRLTVT.

V and J are TRBV4-2 and TRBJ1-3; the match to TRBD1 covers 8 bases. The CDR3 is 17 amino acids. Losses at the gene ends were 0 bases for V and 0 bases for J; bases not matched to a gene: 4. Looked up from germline, CDR1 is LGHNA and CDR2 is YNFKEQ. In DNA form, the CDR3 reads TGTGCCAGCAGCCAAGATGGGACAGGCAACTCTGGAAACACCATATATTTT. Protein: CASSQDGTGNSGNTIYF.

The J gene is TRBJ2-7, the V gene TRBV30; weak D call: TRBD2 (6 bases). The CDR3 is 14 amino acids. Per the germline V gene, CDR1 is GTSNPN and CDR2 is SVGIG (reference sequence). Between the trimmed V and J ends, which lost 7 bases and 1 base, there was a span of 17 bases. The CDR3 coding sequence is TGTGCCTCGCGACTTAGCGGACGTTCCTACGAGCAGTACTTC. Protein sequence: CASRLSGRSYEQYF. Looking up the rest from reference TRBV30 and TRBJ2-7 gives the full variable domain: SQTIHQWPATLVQPVGSPLSLECTVEGTSNPNLYWYRQAAGRGLQLLFYSVGIGQISSEVPQNLSASRPQDRQFILSSKKLLLSDSGFYLCASRLSGRSYEQYFGPGTRLTVT.

The chain uses TRBV6-5 and TRBJ1-3; no firm D call. This CDR3 is built from 12 residues. V was trimmed by 6 bases and J by 1 base, leaving 4 bases between them. Looked up from germline, CDR1 is MNHEY and CDR2 is SVGAGI. The CDR3 DNA follows: TGTGCCAGCAGGGAATCTGGAAACACCATATATTTT. Amino acids: CASRESGNTIYF.

This clone turned up a few times. J is TRBJ2-3 and V is TRBV14, with TRBD2 identical over 7 bases. This CDR3 is built from 12 residues. Germline V lookup: CDR1 SGHDN, CDR2 FVKESK. The J segment lost 8 bases and the V segment lost 6 bases, leaving 5 bases of the junction unmatched. The CDR3 spells CASSLAGATQYF. CDR3 nucleotides: TGTGCCAGCAGTTTAGCGGGTGCTACGCAGTATTTT.

This chain uses TRBV18 with TRBJ1-4; TRBD1 aligns across 8 bases. The CDR3 totals 16 residues. The V gene end was trimmed by 5 bases and the J gene end by 2 bases; junction bases not matched to a gene: 7. CDR1 and CDR2 from the germline V gene are KGHSH and LQKENI. The CDR3 protein is CASSITQGATNEKLFF. In nucleotides, the CDR3 is TGTGCCAGCTCAATAACTCAGGGGGCTACTAATGAAAAACTGTTTTTT.

This sequence joins TRBV10-3 and TRBJ2-5, with a possible D match to TRBD2 (5 bases). Trimming left V 2 bases short and J 2 bases short, with 6 bases between. The CDR3 consists of 13 residues. Germline V gene sequence: CDR1 ENHRY, CDR2 SYGVKD. The CDR3 DNA reads TGTGCCATCAGTGAGCGCGGGCAAGAGACCCAGTACTTC. Translation: CAISERGQETQYF.

The chain carries TRBV19 and TRBJ2-3; 10 bases match TRBD1. This CDR3 is built from 15 residues. After removal of 8 bases from V and 0 bases from J, the junction contained 5 bases not matched to a gene. CDR1 LNHDA and CDR2 SQIVND come from the germline V gene (reference sequence). The CDR3 spells CASGDRGFSTDTQYF. CDR3 DNA: TGTGCCAGTGGGGACAGGGGATTTAGCACAGATACGCAGTATTTT.

The V call is TRBV5-5, the J call TRBJ1-4, with 9 bases that match TRBD1. CDR3 length: 14 residues. V lost 4 bases and J lost 7; bases outside the gene matches: 5. Germline V gene sequence: CDR1 SGHKS, CDR2 YYEKEE (reference sequence). CDR3 in DNA: TGTGCCAGCAGCCTCGGGGGACAGGGTGAAAAACTGTTTTTT. Its translation is CASSLGGQGEKLFF.

The chain recombines TRBV6-1 with TRBJ2-3; D not resolved. V was trimmed by 1 base and J by 8 bases, leaving 13 bases between them. The CDR3 loop spans 14 amino acids. The germline gives CDR1 MNHNS, CDR2 SASEGT. The CDR3 DNA follows: TGTGCCAGCAGTGAAGTATTTGGGATCCTTACGCAGTATTTT. This codes for CASSEVFGILTQYF.

The chain uses TRBV29-1 and TRBJ2-3; 8 bases are shared with TRBD1. Trimming removed 6 bases from V and 2 bases from J; junction bases left unmatched: 7. The CDR3 is 14 amino acids. In germline, CDR1 is SQVTM, CDR2 ANQGSEA. For the CDR3, the DNA is TGCAGCGTCCCCTGGACAGGGACCACAGATACGCAGTATTTT. Protein product: CSVPWTGTTDTQYF.

DNA for the CDR3: TGTGCCAGCAGCTCAGTCTATTCGGCGTCCTACAATGAGCAGTTCTTC. Translating it yields CASSSVYSASYNEQFF. The J gene is TRBJ2-1, the V gene TRBV11-3; D is undetermined. Trimming stripped 4 bases from V and 1 base from J, with 14 bases between. The CDR3 totals 16 residues. Germline lookup yields CDR1 SGHNT and CDR2 YENEEA.

This clone came up once. This chain links TRBV5-3 with TRBJ2-7; D is undetermined. TRBV5-3 is annotated as an ORF whose role is uncertain. V dropped 8 bases and J dropped 1 base, with 10 bases sitting between them. This CDR3 has 12 amino acids. CDR3 amino acids: CASSLTSYEQYF. Written as DNA, the CDR3 is TGTGCCAGCAGCCTTACATCCTACGAGCAGTACTTC.

V and J are TRBV27 and TRBJ2-7; TRBD1 agrees at 7 bases. The V and J ends lost 6 bases and 0 bases, in that order; junction bases with no gene match: 8. The CDR3 is 15 residues long. Germline V gene sequence: CDR1 MNHEY, CDR2 SMNVEV (reference sequence). CDR3 sequence reads: CASRAGQALSYEQYF. The CDR3 coding sequence is TGTGCCAGCAGAGCCGGACAGGCCCTCTCCTACGAGCAGTACTTC.

The rearrangement links TRBV10-3 to TRBJ1-5, with D perhaps matching TRBD1 (6 bases). CDR1 and CDR2 from the germline V gene are ENHRY and SYGVKD. V was shortened by 4 bases and J by 5 bases, with 9 bases between the two germline ends. The CDR3 totals 13 residues. CDR3 nucleotide sequence: TGTGCCATCAGTGGACAGGAAGATCAGCCCCAGCATTTT. Protein sequence: CAISGQEDQPQHF.

Points on this clone: Other DNA variants within this sample encode the same CDR3. The V and J genes are TRBV5-4 and TRBJ2-7; no clear D. The CDR3 runs 12 residues. Looked up from germline, CDR1 is SGHNT and CDR2 is YYREEE (reference sequence). V was cut by 4 bases and J by 0 bases, with 5 bases left in between. Here the CDR3 reads CASSLSSYEQYF. The CDR3 DNA is TGTGCCAGCAGCCTGAGCTCCTACGAGCAGTACTTC.

CDR3 region: CASSLTWAPRQQYF. CDR3 sequence (DNA): TGTGCCAGCAGCCTGACGTGGGCACCCAGGCAGCAGTACTTC. The chain has TRBV5-6 and TRBJ2-7; D call uncertain. CDR1 SGHDT and CDR2 YYEEEE come from the germline V gene. V shed 4 bases and J shed 8 bases, with 19 bases lying between them. The CDR3 extends over 14 amino acids.

This chain links TRBV28 with TRBJ1-5, with unresolved D. The CDR3 has 12 amino acids. V gave up 6 bases and J gave up 4 bases, with 7 bases separating them. Germline CDR1 is MDHEN and CDR2 is SYDVKM. The CDR3 bases are TGTGCCAGCAGGCCCAATAATCAGCCCCAGCATTTT. Encoded protein: CASRPNNQPQHF.

The rearrangement links TRBV28 to TRBJ2-7; possible D gene TRBD1, 5 bases. Trimming removed 7 bases from V and 2 bases from J, with 21 bases in between. The CDR3 totals 16 residues. Germline assignment: CDR1 MDHEN and CDR2 SYDVKM. The chain's CDR3 is CASTTADSRLTYEQYF. Here the CDR3 DNA reads TGTGCCAGCACCACCGCAGACAGCCGCCTCACCTACGAGCAGTACTTC.

This clone was seen a single time. This sequence joins TRBV9 and TRBJ2-3; 8 positions agree with TRBD1. This CDR3 contains 15 residues. The trim removed 1 base at V and 7 bases at J, leaving 8 bases unmatched. Germline CDR1 is SGDLS and CDR2 is YYNGEE. As DNA, the CDR3 is TGTGCCAGCAGCGTATTCCTAGACAGGGGAAATACGCAGTATTTT. Translated, it gives CASSVFLDRGNTQYF. Together with reference TRBV9 and TRBJ2-3, the CDR3 gives the full variable domain: DSGVTQTPKHLITATGQRVTLRCSPRSGDLSVYWYQQSLDQGLQFLIQYYNGEERAKGNILERFSAQQFPDLHSELNLSSLELGDSALYFCASSVFLDRGNTQYFGPGTRLTVL.

This clone has a single count. V and J are TRBV10-3 and TRBJ2-5; 15 nucleotides agree with TRBD2. The germline CDR1 and CDR2 sequences are ENHRY and SYGVKD. V shed 3 bases and J 5 bases; nucleotides not matched to a gene: 13. This CDR3 is built from 19 residues. This CDR3 is CAISDPAGLAGGSSETQYF. In DNA, the CDR3 is TGTGCCATCAGTGACCCCGCGGGACTAGCGGGAGGTTCTTCGGAGACCCAGTACTTC.

V usage is TRBV4-1 and J usage is TRBJ1-5; D remains unclear. Trimming removed 4 bases at V and 6 bases at J, with 7 bases between. Germline CDR1 and CDR2: MGHRA and YSYEKL. The CDR3 sequence is 12 residues long. CDR3 loop: CASSRGGQPQHF. The CDR3 DNA reads TGCGCCAGCAGCCGCGGCGGTCAGCCCCAGCATTTT.

The chain is built from TRBV18 and TRBJ2-5; perhaps TRBD1 as D (5 bases). With 1 base removed from V and 2 bases from J, the gap between germline ends came to 14 bases. Germline V gene lookup returns CDR1 KGHSH and CDR2 LQKENI. CDR3 length equals 16 residues. The CDR3, as DNA: TGTGCCAGCTCACCACTGGTCGCCAGGGATCAAGAGACCCAGTACTTC. The encoded protein is CASSPLVARDQETQYF.

V and J are TRBV19 and TRBJ2-7; TRBD2 agrees at 10 bases. Germline V gives CDR1 LNHDA, CDR2 SQIVND (reference sequence). This CDR3 has 14 amino acids. Losses at the gene ends were 8 bases for V and 2 bases for J; bases not matched to a gene: 6. The CDR3 is CASGWTSGAYEQYF. In DNA form, the CDR3 reads TGTGCCAGTGGTTGGACTAGCGGAGCCTACGAGCAGTACTTC.

The rearrangement links TRBV29-1 to TRBJ2-5, with 9 bases matching TRBD1. This CDR3 comprises 14 residues. V was pared by 8 bases and J by 3 bases, with 10 bases of the junction left unmatched. Germline CDR1 and CDR2: SQVTM and ANQGSEA. The CDR3 DNA follows: TGCAGCATATACAGGGGGCTGCGGGAAGAGACCCAGTACTTC. Its protein is CSIYRGLREETQYF. Full variable domain (outside the CDR3, taken from reference TRBV29-1 and TRBJ2-5): SAVISQKPSRDICQRGTSLTIQCQVDSQVTMMFWYRQQPGQSLTLIATANQGSEATYESGFVIDKFPISRPNLTFSTLTVSNMSPEDSSIYLCSIYRGLREETQYFGPGTRLLVL.

The chain employs TRBV5-1 and TRBJ2-5; D unresolved. V lost 1 base and J lost 3, with 10 bases in between. Germline V gene sequence: CDR1 SGHRS, CDR2 YFSETQ. The CDR3 runs 14 residues. CDR3 residues: CASSLRYWEETQYF. DNA for the CDR3: TGCGCCAGCAGCTTGCGTTATTGGGAAGAGACCCAGTACTTC.

The gene calls are TRBV2 and TRBJ1-5; D remains unclear. The CDR3 is made up of 13 amino acids. Trimming pared 4 bases from V and 0 bases from J, leaving 4 bases between. The germline CDR1 and CDR2 sequences are SNHLY and FYNNEI. The DNA of the CDR3 is TGTGCCAGCAGTGTAGATAGCAATCAGCCCCAGCATTTT. Translation gives CASSVDSNQPQHF.

The chain has TRBV10-3 and TRBJ1-3; TRBD1 might be the D (6 bases). V was shortened by 2 bases and J by 9 bases, with 17 bases between the two germline ends. The germline V gene has CDR1 ENHRY and CDR2 SYGVKD. The CDR3 is 15 residues long. The CDR3 sequence is CAISEDGGPRSTIYF. DNA for the CDR3: TGTGCCATCAGTGAGGATGGGGGCCCCAGAAGCACCATATATTTT.

The chain couples TRBV2 to TRBJ2-1; 8 nucleotides line up with TRBD1. This CDR3 is 15 amino acids long. The J segment lost 3 bases and the V segment lost 5 bases, leaving 6 bases of the junction unmatched. Germline CDR1 and CDR2: SNHLY and FYNNEI. CDR3 region: CASSWGGTGYNEQFF. DNA of the CDR3: TGTGCCAGCAGTTGGGGCGGGACAGGCTACAATGAGCAGTTCTTC.

V is TRBV27 and J is TRBJ2-1; tentative D call: TRBD2 (6 bases). The length of the CDR3 is 17 residues. The germline CDR1 and CDR2 sequences are MNHEY and SMNVEV (reference sequence). The germline V and J ends were trimmed by 1 base and 0 bases, with 13 bases remaining between them. The CDR3 DNA follows: TGTGCCAGCAGTTTATTTAGCGGAACTCGCTCCTACAATGAGCAGTTCTTC. It encodes CASSLFSGTRSYNEQFF.